This TCR beta chain is drawn from a study of CD8+ T cells in alopecia areata. The CDR3 runs 15 residues. Germline-derived CDR1 and CDR2 are SQVTM and ANQGSEA. Trimming cost V 6 bases and J 0 bases, with 12 bases left between them. RNA extraction and reverse transcription yielded cDNA as sequencing template. Assay: immunoSEQ multiplex PCR; the TCRdb copy retains only in-frame clones and omits some. The table lists approximately 43,000 clones, about three fifths of them singletons. As for treatment: oral pan-JAK inhibitor, 5-10 mg twice daily. Cell sorting on a FACSAria was used to separate CD4+ and CD8+ T cells from the PBMCs.

The clonotype comes from a human donor with alopecia areata. The V call is TRBV29-1, the J call TRBJ2-6; a weak D match, TRBD1 (6 bases). This sample comprised CD8+ T cells sorted from blood, obtained at week 4, from a patient treated with tofacitinib. The CDR3 nucleotides read TGCAGCGTGCCGGACAGCGTCTCTGGGGCCAACGTCCTGACTTTC. This translates into CSVPDSVSGANVLTF.